The entry that follows covers one TCR beta chain sequence. Here immunoSEQ multiplex PCR was the method, and the copy in TCRdb shows in-frame clones only, minus some. The sample has around 200,000 clones, less than 85% seen once. The data were obtained in a study of blood T cell repertoires in COVID-19. Study in general: Acute-phase and convalescent COVID-19 samples originated in the United States, Italy and Spain.

V dropped 5 bases and J dropped 9; count of bases not matched to a gene: 4. CDR1 SNHLY and CDR2 FYNNEI come from the germline V gene. The CDR3 has 13 amino acids. The sequence was collected from a woman in her 70s with acute or convalescent COVID-19. The V call is TRBV2, the J call TRBJ1-6, with 7 nucleotides matching TRBD1. Input material: peripheral blood. Written as DNA, the CDR3 is TGTGCCAGCAGTACAGGGGTTATTTCACCCCTCCACTTT. Translating it yields CASSTGVISPLHF.